This is a list of T cell receptor beta chains from one sample in a study of PD-1 blockade in classical Hodgkin lymphoma. Assay used: immunoSEQ multiplex PCR; TCRdb lists only in-frame clones, some missing. The sample has over 35,000 clones, about 82% seen once. The sequences come from peripheral blood mononuclear cells (PBMCs), collected at baseline. The receptors were sampled from a human donor with classical Hodgkin lymphoma. The conserved cysteine and the conserved F or W are not part of the CDR3 here.

TRBJ1-1,11,TRBV29-1,SVEARLNTEAF
TRBJ2-1,13,TRBV5-6,ASSFLAGRRNEQF
TRBJ2-2,13,TRBV5-1,ASSFRGANTGELF
TRBJ2-3,11,TRBV5-1,ASSLVGTDTQY
TRBJ1-4,10,TRBV7-9,AVRVSDEKLF
TRBJ1-1,13,TRBV2,ASSERGGRNTEAF
TRBJ1-2,15,TRBV28,ASSLVLAGSGINGYT
NA,12,TRBV18,ASSPGVGSYEQY
TRBJ2-7,10,TRBV28,ASSLPSYEQY
TRBJ1-5,13,TRBV4-1,ASSPAAGNNQPQH
TRBJ1-1,12,TRBV7-8,ASSPGGPGAEAF
TRBJ1-5,12,TRBV6-5,ASSYTGVGQPQH
TRBJ2-1,12,TRBV5-1,ASSPGGYYNEQF
TRBJ2-7,11,TRBV19,ASSIGSGYEQY
TRBJ2-1,13,TRBV18,ASSLGTGSYNEQF
TRBJ2-1,13,TRBV6-5,ASSRGQGANNEQF
TRBJ2-1,10,TRBV18,ASSLGRSEQF
TRBJ1-3,12,TRBV19,ASRRWVTENTIY
TRBJ1-3,10,TRBV9,ASSPEGNTIY
TRBJ2-5,14,TRBV9,ASSVGGLAGAETQY
TRBJ2-3,13,TRBV7-9,ASSFRTGYTDTQY
TRBJ2-7,12,TRBV7-2,ASSFGLAPNEQY
TRBJ2-5,13,TRBV10-3,AISESAGYTETQY
TRBJ2-7,11,TRBV5-1,ASSTQGRGEQY
TRBJ2-3,13,TRBV7-8,ASSPVAGGADTQY
TRBJ2-7,9,TRBV6-5,ASMQGNEQY
TRBJ2-5,15,TRBV4-1,ASSHPSGELKQETQY
TRBJ1-2,13,TRBV27,ASSPLGQQLYGYT
TRBJ2-2,11,TRBV2,ASRLISTGELF
TRBJ1-2,13,TRBV28,ASSLRGRGGRGYT
TRBJ1-1,11,TRBV5-1,ASSLDPGQGPF
TRBJ1-3,11,TRBV7-2,ASHLAGGGTIY
TRBJ1-1,13,TRBV5-1,ASSFGTPGQGRRF
TRBJ2-7,12,TRBV7-8,ASSPSGRGYEQY
TRBJ1-1,11,TRBV19,ASSIDRGTEAF
TRBJ1-2,11,TRBV6-6,ASSRRGAHGYT
TRBJ1-5,12,TRBV7-9,ASSSTGGLGPQH
TRBJ2-7,16,TRBV30,AWSVPRGGPGGPYEQY
TRBJ1-1,12,TRBV30,AWSVPPGNTEAF
TRBJ2-3,14,TRBV5-1,ASSLARRRGGHTQY
TRBJ1-5,16,TRBV4-1,ASSHLSFGMAGNQPQH
TRBJ1-3,12,TRBV9,ASSGGGPGNTIY
TRBJ1-1,12,TRBV6-1,ASSRGPWNTEAF
TRBJ2-7,13,TRBV27,ASSSLTSPVGEQY
TRBJ2-7,15,TRBV18,ASSPTYRTKDPYEQY
TRBJ1-2,11,TRBV6-5,ASSNGGNYGYT
TRBJ1-1,13,TRBV28,ASRVDGRVYTEAF
TRBJ2-7,14,TRBV6-1,ASSGRLAGVYYEQY
TRBJ1-3,12,TRBV6-5,ASSYGTSGNTIY
TRBJ1-6,15,TRBV19,ASTSRVGGQGTTPLH
TRBJ2-7,15,TRBV10-3,AINSDPISGASYEQY
TRBJ2-5,14,TRBV28,ASSLWGRGDQETQY
TRBJ2-2,13,TRBV5-3,ARSFRGWNTGELF
TRBJ1-3,13,TRBV28,ASSLRSYSGNTIY
TRBJ2-7,17,TRBV11-2,ASSPLSAQREVPFYEQY
TRBJ2-1,13,TRBV5-4,ASSSYDRVGNEQF
TRBJ1-5,11,TRBV10-3,AIRDDGNQPQH